This T cell receptor beta chain is drawn from a study of blood T cell repertoires in COVID-19 (dated by TCRdb to 2020 to 2021). Study-level background: Samples from collaborators originated in the United States, Italy and Spain and spanned both the acute and convalescent phases of COVID-19. The prospective study material was composed of cDNA or gDNA derived from T cells, B-cell-depleted T cells, or PBMCs. The dataset comprised deeply sampled blood TCRbeta repertoires from subjects exposed to, actively infected with, or recovered from COVID-19. The repertoires were released in a freely available public database meant as a resource for research on the immune response to SARS-CoV-2. The samples were drawn from the first 160 participants of the ongoing ImmuneRACE study and from 1,254 subjects provided by 6 global collaborators. A de-identified subject ID, COVID-19 status, age in years and sex were almost always included in the sample metadata. Where available, HLA class I and class II types were obtained from metadata supplied by the sample provider rather than from assay-based typing. General conclusions and limits of the study: Clinical and demographic metadata were provided uncurated, with the amount varying by source and participant.

Of note for this clone: What antigen it recognizes has not been identified. No much larger clone exists at a distance of one base, and base qualities are not known.

The junction carries 14 bases between V and J, which are trimmed by 5 bases and 3 bases respectively. The CDR3, from cysteine to phenylalanine, totals 16 residues. CDR3 DNA only is kept here, 48 bases in frame from base 1. CDR1 and CDR2 are drawn from the germline V gene (reference sequence): MNHEY, SMNVEV. TCRbeta CDR3 regions were amplified from genomic DNA using the immunoSEQ Assay, a bias-controlled multiplex PCR. As for the authors' bioinformatics: Within the assay, amplification of reference gene primers was used to estimate how many nucleated cells each sample contained. Sequence reads were collapsed and filtered to measure the absolute abundance of every unique TCRbeta CDR3 rearrangement. For each sample, productive Simpson clonality was calculated as the square root of Simpson's diversity index over productive rearrangements. Imported from immuneACCESS, the table was reduced by TCRdb to in-frame sequences with V and J called. These copies leave out some clones; in studies compared against another copy, an unresolved V gene accounts for under half, and the cause of the remainder is not known. Clone size and V and J calls were adopted from that table, with D and trimming inferred from the DNA. The sample profile shows more than 200,000 clones; 65% to 85% of them were found once. Approximately 9% of the sample is in the top ten clones.

The collaborating institutions used their own protocols to collect whole blood in K2EDTA tubes. Collaborator samples were shipped for TCRbeta analysis as frozen whole blood, isolated PBMCs, or DNA extracted from either sample type. Sequences were obtained from peripheral blood. The receptor's source is a man aged 35 to 55 with active or convalescent COVID-19. The rearrangement combines TRBV27 with TRBJ1-6; the best D guess is TRBD1, with 6 bases matching. The nucleotides read TGTGCCAGCAGTCCCCAAGGGGGGGGCTATAATTCACCCCTCCACTTT. This encodes CASSPQGGGYNSPLHF.